The rows below give T cell receptor beta chains drawn from one sample of a study of human T cells and chemical hapten exposure. TCRdb analysed the RACE reads with MiXCR anew, one entry per CDR3 protein. The repertoire holds about 400,000 distinct CDR3 sequences, with over 6% as singletons. The sample in question was whole blood, obtained in connection with sensitization to the hapten diphenylcyclopropenone (DPC). These receptors all come from a woman in her late teens or twenties with alopecia areata. Some clones in this sample may be carry-over from other donors' samples. Each CDR3 is given with its conserved first and last residue. The D gene is left open where the match is weak. Some rows have no size entry. The others give once, few or many, or a class for an expanded clone.

v_gene,j_gene,abundance,len,d_gene,CDR3aa,CDR3nt
TRBV29-1,TRBJ1-1,many,13,NA,CSVVSTMNTEAFF,TGCAGCGTTGTCAGCACCATGAACACTGAAGCTTTCTTT
TRBV7-6,TRBJ1-2,many,13,TRBD1,CASSLGQGAGYTF,TGTGCCAGCAGCTTAGGGCAGGGGGCCGGCTACACCTTC
TRBV10-3,TRBJ1-1,NA,14,TRBD1,CAISWDSQNTEAFF,TGTGCCATCAGCTGGGACAGTCAGAACACTGAAGCTTTCTTT
TRBV10-3,TRBJ1-1,many,13,NA,CATFGPPNTEAFF,TGTGCCACCTTTGGACCCCCGAACACTGAAGCTTTCTTT
TRBV6-1,TRBJ1-1,few,11,NA,CASSVDLEAFF,TGTGCCAGCAGTGTGGACCTAGAAGCTTTCTTT
TRBV6-2/TRBV6-3,TRBJ2-7,many,17,TRBD2,CASSYSVVSGGIYEQYF,TGTGCCAGCAGTTACTCCGTAGTGAGCGGGGGCATCTACGAGCAGTACTTC
TRBV5-1,TRBJ1-1,many,15,NA,CASSSSRRGYTEAFF,TGCGCCAGCAGCTCGTCACGGAGAGGGTACACTGAAGCTTTCTTT
TRBV4-3,TRBJ2-7,few,13,TRBD1,CASSQQQGYEQYF,TGCGCCAGCAGCCAGCAACAGGGGTACGAGCAGTACTTC
TRBV7-9,TRBJ1-5,many,13,NA,CASSSGKYQPQHF,TGTGCCAGCAGCTCCGGGAAGTACCAGCCCCAGCATTTT
TRBV6-5,TRBJ1-3,few,14,TRBD1,CASSRTGDGNTIYF,TGTGCCAGCAGTCGGACAGGGGACGGAAACACCATATATTTT
TRBV5-5,TRBJ1-1,many,15,TRBD1,CASSLSGQGNTEAFF,TGTGCCAGCAGCTTGAGCGGACAGGGGAACACTGAAGCTTTCTTT
TRBV7-9,TRBJ1-1,NA,17,NA,CASSLKGTRTMNTEAFF,TGTGCCAGCAGCTTAAAAGGGACAAGGACTATGAACACTGAAGCTTTCTTT
TRBV20-1,TRBJ1-6,many,12,NA,CSARDPHSPLHF,TGCAGTGCTAGAGATCCCCATTCACCCCTCCACTTT
TRBV27,TRBJ1-2,many,13,NA,CASSSRRDYGYTF,TGTGCCAGCAGTTCCAGGAGGGACTATGGCTACACCTTC
TRBV28,TRBJ2-3,many,15,TRBD1,CASRTGGIKTDTQYF,TGTGCCAGCAGGACAGGGGGGATAAAGACAGATACGCAGTATTTT
TRBV6-5,TRBJ1-2,many,16,NA,CASSYSYTTVPYGYTF,TGTGCCAGCAGTTACTCTTATACGACCGTCCCTTATGGCTACACCTTC
TRBV28,TRBJ2-2,few,17,TRBD2,CASSFSVRGWGTGELFF,TGTGCCAGCAGTTTTTCGGTGCGGGGGTGGGGCACCGGGGAGCTGTTTTTT
TRBV7-3,TRBJ1-1,many,13,NA,CASSSRRDTEAFF,TGTGCCAGCAGCTCCCGGCGGGACACTGAAGCTTTCTTT
TRBV6-1,TRBJ2-3,NA,15,NA,CASSLGGIGTDTQYF,TGTGCCAGCAGTTTGGGGGGAATAGGGACAGATACGCAGTATTTT
TRBV18,TRBJ1-1,many,14,TRBD1,CASSVGGQQTEAFF,TGTGCCAGCTCCGTGGGGGGACAGCAGACTGAAGCTTTCTTT
TRBV7-2,TRBJ1-1,many,12,NA,CASRKSGPEAFF,TGTGCCAGCAGAAAGTCCGGCCCTGAAGCTTTCTTT
TRBV9,TRBJ2-1,few,12,NA,CASSGSRNEQFF,TGTGCCAGCAGCGGTTCTAGGAATGAGCAGTTCTTC
TRBV3-1,TRBJ2-3,NA,15,NA,CASSQGAGKADTQYF,TGTGCCAGCAGCCAAGGAGCCGGGAAGGCAGATACGCAGTATTTT
TRBV7-4,TRBJ1-1,NA,12,NA,CASSLRQYGAFF,TGTGCTAGCAGCTTAAGGCAGTATGGGGCTTTCTTT
TRBV28,TRBJ1-1,once,15,NA,CASSLSRGQNTEAFF,TGTGCCAGCAGTCTGAGTCGGGGGCAGAACACTGAAGCTTTCTTT
TRBV20-1,TRBJ2-1,NA,16,TRBD1,CSARVPNRGSYNEQFF,TGCAGTGCTAGAGTCCCTAACAGGGGATCATACAATGAGCAGTTCTTC
TRBV20-1,TRBJ2-6,NA,15,NA,CSASSGASGANVLTF,TGCAGTGCTAGTTCAGGGGCATCTGGGGCCAACGTCCTGACTTTC
TRBV10-3,TRBJ2-3,many,16,NA,CAISGGSSPSTDTQYF,TGTGCCATCAGTGGAGGGTCTAGCCCTTCCACAGATACGCAGTATTTT